This T cell receptor beta chain is from a study of CD4 T cells in relation to SARS-CoV-2 and coronaviruses. Study-level information: Crossreactive spike epitopes shared across donors were mapped to their HLA restriction.

Comment on this clone: Its antigen is unidentified.

Regarding the study as a whole: No crossreactivity against non-spike viral proteins was tested here.

Before the COVID-19 pandemic, during about 2011-2019, CD4+ T cells were taken from unexposed donors. CD4 enrichment then naive enrichment separated naive from memory CD4+ cells. Libraries were prepared by immunoSEQ multiplex PCR; TCRdb keeps only in-frame clonotypes and omits some of them. The sample has around 62,000 clones, around 93% seen once. This receptor was obtained from a human donor in good health. The sequencing sample was made of naive CD4+ T cells from PBMCs. The subset was: naive CD4+ T cells isolated by negative enrichment.

The DNA of the CDR3 is TGTGCCAGCAGGGATAGCGGGGGGAGCTCCTACAATGAGCAGTTCTTC. Residues: CASRDSGGSSYNEQFF. V usage is TRBV2 and J usage is TRBJ2-1; TRBD2 matches 10 bases. Per the germline V gene, CDR1 is SNHLY and CDR2 is FYNNEI. The CDR3 runs to 16 residues. V shed 6 bases, J shed 0 bases, and the junction held 5 bases outside the gene matches.